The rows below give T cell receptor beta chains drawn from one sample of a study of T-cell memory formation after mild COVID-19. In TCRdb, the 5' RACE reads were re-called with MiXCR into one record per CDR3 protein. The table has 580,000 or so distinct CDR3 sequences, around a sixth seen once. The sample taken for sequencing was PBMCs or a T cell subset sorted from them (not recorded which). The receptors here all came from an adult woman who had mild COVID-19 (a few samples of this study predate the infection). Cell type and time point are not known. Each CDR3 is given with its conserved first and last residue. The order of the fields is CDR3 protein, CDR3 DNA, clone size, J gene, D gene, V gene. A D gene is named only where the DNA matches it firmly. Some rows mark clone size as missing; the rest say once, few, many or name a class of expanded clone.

CDR3: CASKRRGTEAFF
DNA: TGTGCCAGCAAAAGAAGGGGCACTGAAGCTTTCTTT
size: -
J: TRBJ1-1
D: -
V: TRBV6-2/TRBV6-3

CDR3: CASSYPTSGGLYQETQYF
DNA: TGTGCCAGCAGCTATCCGACTAGCGGGGGACTCTACCAAGAGACCCAGTACTTC
size: many
J: TRBJ2-5
D: TRBD2
V: TRBV9

CDR3: CSVKRGPDTQYF
DNA: TGCAGTGTTAAGCGGGGTCCAGATACGCAGTATTTT
size: few
J: TRBJ2-3
D: TRBD2
V: TRBV20-1

CDR3: CASSLQGTTGNTIYF
DNA: TGTGCCAGCAGCTTACAAGGGACGACTGGAAACACCATATATTTT
size: many
J: TRBJ1-3
D: -
V: TRBV7-2

CDR3: CSARDLLAGGPSTDTQYF
DNA: TGCAGTGCTAGAGATTTGCTAGCGGGAGGCCCTAGCACAGATACGCAGTATTTT
size: few
J: TRBJ2-3
D: TRBD2
V: TRBV20-1

CDR3: CASSLPEFSMDTQYF
DNA: TGTGCCAGCAGCTTACCGGAATTTTCTATGGATACGCAGTATTTT
size: -
J: TRBJ2-3
D: -
V: TRBV7-3

CDR3: CASSLGTGSGYTF
DNA: TGTGCCAGCAGCTTAGGGACAGGGAGTGGCTACACCTTC
size: few
J: TRBJ1-2
D: TRBD1
V: TRBV7-3

CDR3: CASSNRPGLAGGTDTQYF
DNA: TGTGCCAGCAGCAATCGTCCGGGACTAGCGGGGGGCACAGATACGCAGTATTTT
size: -
J: TRBJ2-3
D: TRBD2
V: TRBV9

CDR3: CASSLPDSLKAFF
DNA: TGTGCCAGCAGCTTGCCGGACAGCTTGAAGGCTTTCTTT
size: few
J: TRBJ1-1
D: -
V: TRBV5-6

CDR3: CASSSASDRRGTEAFF
DNA: TGTGCCAGCAGCTCCGCGTCGGACAGGCGAGGGACTGAAGCTTTCTTT
size: -
J: TRBJ1-1
D: TRBD1
V: TRBV7-3

CDR3: CASSQDYASLTYEQYF
DNA: TGCGCCAGCAGCCAAGACTACGCCTCGTTAACCTACGAGCAGTACTTC
size: few
J: TRBJ2-7
D: -
V: TRBV4-3

CDR3: CASSVESGYGYTF
DNA: TGTGCCAGCAGCGTAGAGTCGGGCTATGGCTACACCTTC
size: few
J: TRBJ1-2
D: -
V: TRBV9

CDR3: CASSLGLSTGANVLTF
DNA: TGTGCCAGCAGCTTGGGATTGTCGACTGGGGCCAACGTCCTGACTTTC
size: -
J: TRBJ2-6
D: -
V: TRBV11-2

CDR3: CASSLKGEETQYF
DNA: TGTGCCAGCAGTTTGAAGGGGGAAGAGACCCAGTACTTC
size: few
J: TRBJ2-5
D: -
V: TRBV28

CDR3: CASSYSTRAGRTEAFF
DNA: TGTGCCAGCAGTTACTCAACCAGGGCGGGGAGGACTGAAGCTTTCTTT
size: few
J: TRBJ1-1
D: -
V: TRBV6-5

CDR3: CASSNGLAGNTDTQYF
DNA: TGCGCCAGCAGCAACGGACTAGCGGGGAACACAGATACGCAGTATTTT
size: -
J: TRBJ2-3
D: TRBD2
V: TRBV5-1

CDR3: CASSLGRVLGYEQYF
DNA: TGTGCCAGCAGCTTAGGTCGGGTCCTAGGGTACGAGCAGTACTTC
size: few
J: TRBJ2-7
D: -
V: TRBV7-8

CDR3: CSAVGRAGFYNEQFF
DNA: TGCAGTGCTGTAGGACGAGCGGGGTTTTACAATGAGCAGTTCTTC
size: few
J: TRBJ2-1
D: TRBD2
V: TRBV20-1

CDR3: CASSEGSGPGAFF
DNA: TGTGCCAGCAGTGAAGGCTCAGGGCCAGGAGCTTTCTTT
size: few
J: TRBJ1-1
D: -
V: TRBV2

CDR3: CASSLGASEKQFF
DNA: TGTGCCAGCAGCTTAGGTGCTAGCGAGAAGCAGTTCTTC
size: few
J: TRBJ2-1
D: -
V: TRBV7-2

CDR3: CASSQDSGLRANYGYTF
DNA: TGTGCCAGCAGCCAAGATTCGGGACTCCGCGCTAACTATGGCTACACCTTC
size: few
J: TRBJ1-2
D: -
V: TRBV14

CDR3: CASSPSVRGQGDTEAFF
DNA: TGTGCCAGCTCACCATCAGTAAGGGGGCAGGGCGACACTGAAGCTTTCTTT
size: few
J: TRBJ1-1
D: TRBD1
V: TRBV18

CDR3: CASSDRLALGDEQFF
DNA: TGTGCTAGCAGCGACCGACTAGCATTGGGCGATGAGCAGTTCTTC
size: -
J: TRBJ2-1
D: TRBD2
V: TRBV7-7

CDR3: CASSTDIAGLQETQYF
DNA: TGTGCCAGCAGCACGGATATAGCGGGTCTACAAGAGACCCAGTACTTC
size: -
J: TRBJ2-5
D: TRBD2
V: TRBV11-1

CDR3: CASSLKGTSGIQSYTGELFF
DNA: TGTGCCAGCAGCTTAAAGGGGACTAGCGGGATACAGTCCTACACCGGGGAGCTGTTTTTT
size: -
J: TRBJ2-2
D: TRBD2
V: TRBV7-2

CDR3: CASRATGTGIDEQFF
DNA: TGTGCCAGCAGAGCGACCGGGACGGGGATCGATGAGCAGTTCTTC
size: -
J: TRBJ2-1
D: -
V: TRBV6-5

CDR3: CASSVGQGSTEAFF
DNA: TGTGCCAGCAGCGTAGGACAGGGGTCCACTGAAGCTTTCTTT
size: few
J: TRBJ1-1
D: TRBD1
V: TRBV9

CDR3: CAIRAGVDNEQFF
DNA: TGTGCCATCAGGGCGGGGGTTGACAATGAGCAGTTCTTC
size: few
J: TRBJ2-1
D: TRBD2
V: TRBV10-3

CDR3: CASSLAPPEQFF
DNA: TGTGCCAGCAGCTTAGCCCCACCGGAGCAGTTCTTC
size: -
J: TRBJ2-1
D: -
V: TRBV7-2

CDR3: CASSLGTADYYGYTF
DNA: TGCGCCAGCAGTTTGGGGACCGCAGACTACTATGGCTACACCTTC
size: -
J: TRBJ1-2
D: -
V: TRBV5-1

CDR3: CASSPSGRNQPQHF
DNA: TGTGCCAGCAGCCCCTCGGGGCGCAATCAGCCCCAGCATTTT
size: -
J: TRBJ1-5
D: -
V: TRBV7-3

CDR3: CASSQAPVANYGYTF
DNA: TGTGCCAGCAGCCAAGCCCCCGTGGCTAACTATGGCTACACCTTC
size: -
J: TRBJ1-2
D: -
V: TRBV4-2

CDR3: CASSLNGGHTGELFF
DNA: TGTGCCAGCAGCTTGAATGGGGGTCACACCGGGGAGCTGTTTTTT
size: few
J: TRBJ2-2
D: -
V: TRBV5-4

CDR3: CAWSVRGGRQNYGYTF
DNA: TGTGCCTGGAGTGTACGGGGGGGAAGGCAGAACTATGGCTACACCTTC
size: few
J: TRBJ1-2
D: -
V: TRBV30

CDR3: CASSPWGEGDTQYF
DNA: TGTGCCAGCAGCCCGTGGGGTGAAGGGGATACGCAGTATTTT
size: -
J: TRBJ2-3
D: -
V: TRBV14

CDR3: CASSLGRGISPGEQYF
DNA: TGTGCCAGCAGTCTCGGAAGAGGGATAAGTCCGGGCGAGCAGTACTTC
size: few
J: TRBJ2-7
D: -
V: TRBV12-3/TRBV12-4

CDR3: CASSSTSGTNEQFF
DNA: TGTGCCAGCAGTTCTACTAGCGGGACCAATGAGCAGTTCTTC
size: many
J: TRBJ2-1
D: TRBD2
V: TRBV7-9

CDR3: CASSLYRNQPQHF
DNA: TGTGCCAGCAGTTTGTACAGAAATCAGCCCCAGCATTTT
size: few
J: TRBJ1-5
D: -
V: TRBV12-3/TRBV12-4

CDR3: CASSHGGAGTDTQYF
DNA: TGCGCCAGCAGCCACGGGGGGGCCGGCACAGATACGCAGTATTTT
size: many
J: TRBJ2-3
D: TRBD2
V: TRBV5-1

CDR3: CASSRQPGQGYNQPQHF
DNA: TGTGCCAGCAGTCGCCAACCGGGACAGGGTTATAATCAGCCCCAGCATTTT
size: few
J: TRBJ1-5
D: TRBD1
V: TRBV6-2/TRBV6-3

CDR3: CASSFSPSPNTEAFF
DNA: TGTGCCAGCAGTTTTTCTCCTTCACCGAACACTGAAGCTTTCTTT
size: few
J: TRBJ1-1
D: -
V: TRBV27